The 7 T cell receptor beta chains in this list originate from one sample, sequenced in a study of blood T cells in healthy people across ages (dated by TCRdb to the mid-2010s). The protocol used for the library was 5' RACE. Sequencing used an Illumina HiSeq 2500. A second PCR of roughly 7 to 12 cycles was run with a J-beta primer mix and a sample-barcoded 5' primer. TCRdb reprocessed the public reads (quality trimming at Q25 with fastp, clone calling with MiXCR) and kept in-frame beta chains. Here each entry gathers all rows of one CDR3 protein and keeps the most common genes and DNA. A total of around 1.7 million distinct CDR3 sequences appear in this sample, approximately 28% of them only once. The ten top clones hold 7.7% of the sample. Sequenced input: blood. The receptors here all came from a woman in her 30s in good health.

The sample holds a few counts of this clonotype. This chain uses TRBV5-1 with TRBJ1-1; D is undetermined. CDR3 size: 13 residues. V lost 3 bases to trimming and J lost 4 bases, with 10 bases between them. Germline CDR1 reads SGHRS; CDR2 reads YFSETQ. In DNA form, the CDR3 reads TGCGCCAGCAGCTACGGCAGTAGCACTGAAGCTTTCTTT. It specifies CASSYGSSTEAFF.

This chain connects TRBV5-4 to TRBJ1-5; 8 bases fit TRBD1. V lost 4 bases and J lost 0; bases outside the gene matches: 12. Germline V gives CDR1 SGHNT, CDR2 YYREEE (reference sequence). The CDR3 sequence is 18 residues long. CDR3 coding DNA: TGTGCCAGCAGCGTTGGGACAGGAGGGATGAATAGCAATCAGCCCCAGCATTTT. This gives the protein CASSVGTGGMNSNQPQHF.

This rearrangement joins TRBV7-2 to TRBJ2-3; the D gene is possibly TRBD2 (5 bases). CDR1 is SGHTA and CDR2 is FQGNSA in the germline V gene. V lost 3 bases and J 1 base, leaving 11 bases between the germline ends. This CDR3 has 15 amino acids. The CDR3 bases are TGTGCCAGCAGCTTCGCGGGCCCTCGCACAGATACGCAGTATTTT. Amino acids: CASSFAGPRTDTQYF.

This clonotype was counted only a few times. As DNA, the CDR3 is TGTGCCAGCAGTTACATGAGGCGGAACACAGATACGCAGTATTTT. Its protein is CASSYMRRNTDTQYF. The chain joins TRBV6-2 or TRBV6-3 to TRBJ2-3; unclear D gene. In germline, CDR1 is MNHEY, CDR2 SVGEGT. Trimming left V 2 bases short and J 2 bases short, with 11 bases between. CDR3 length: 15 amino acids.

The rearrangement links TRBV5-6 to TRBJ1-5; possible D gene TRBD1, 5 bases. This CDR3 is 16 amino acids long. Trimming cost V 4 bases and J 2 bases, with 16 bases left between them. Looked up from germline, CDR1 is SGHDT and CDR2 is YYEEEE. CDR3 sequence: CASSDKTRGGNQPQHF. In DNA, the CDR3 is TGTGCCAGCAGCGATAAAACTAGGGGAGGCAATCAGCCCCAGCATTTT.

The chain carries TRBV5-1 and TRBJ1-2, with D unresolved. CDR1 and CDR2 (germline): SGHRS, YFSETQ. CDR3 size: 14 residues. The ends were cut back, 4 bases at V and 2 bases at J, with 12 bases in the middle. Here the CDR3 reads CASSGTGKNYGYTF. The CDR3 nucleotides are TGCGCCAGCAGCGGAACCGGGAAGAACTATGGCTACACCTTC.

This chain connects TRBV6-5 to TRBJ1-4, with TRBD1 identical over 11 bases. CDR1 is MNHEY, CDR2 SVGAGI, per germline. V trimming: 6 bases; J trimming: 6 bases; junction bases outside the gene matches: 3. There are 14 residues in the CDR3. CDR3 DNA sequence: TGTGCCAGCAGCGTGGACAGGGGGCATGAAAAACTGTTTTTT. It encodes CASSVDRGHEKLFF.